This T cell receptor beta chain is from a study of T cell responses to AZD1222 COVID-19 vaccine. Study-wide findings and caveats: Receipt of two AZD1222 doses was followed by a rise in Spike-specific TCR breadth and depth. The reported proportion of spike-specific TCRs targeting unmutated variant regions was nearly half.

Only in-frame clones appear in the TCRdb table, and some are missing; sequencing was by immunoSEQ multiplex PCR. Seen here are some 18,000 clones, 81% observed once, and the top ten hold around a fifth. This clone was counted only a few times. Its specificity is not known. The trim removed 4 bases at V and 9 bases at J, leaving 12 bases unmatched. The CDR3 length is 15 residues. Germline-derived CDR1 and CDR2 are SGHVS and FQNEAQ. The rearrangement links TRBV7-8 to TRBJ2-1; 7 bases fit TRBD2. The sample here was peripheral blood, taken 28 days after the second AZD1222 dose. This TCR was sampled from an adult who received the AZD1222 COVID-19 vaccine. DNA for the CDR3: TGTGCCAGCAGCTCCCAAGGACTAGGGCGAACTGAGCAGTTCTTC. It is translated as CASSSQGLGRTEQFF.